Each of the 24 T cell receptor beta chains below was sequenced from the same sample in a study of T cells in Graves' hyperthyroidism and ophthalmopathy (dated by TCRdb to between 2017 and 2020). Preparation of the library involved multiplex PCR. Instrument used: Illumina HiSeq 2000. The TCR beta CDR3 regions were amplified from the RNA transcripts. A first-round RT-PCR of the TCR CDR3 used the HTBI primer set with the Qiagen OneStep RT-PCR kit. The public reads were run again by TCRdb, first through fastp at Q25 and then through MiXCR, and only productive beta chains were kept. CDR3 protein sequences are deduplicated, and each keeps its most common genes and DNA. This sample is represented by roughly 500,000 distinct CDR3 sequences; around 45% of them were singletons. 15% to 20% of the sample is held by the ten biggest clonotypes. Material: peripheral blood or thyroid tissue (not recorded which). The receptors were sampled from an adult woman with Graves' disease, either hyperthyroidism or ophthalmopathy (not recorded which).

This clonotype came up once. The chain has TRBV9 and TRBJ1-1, with 7 positions matching TRBD1. CDR1 is SGDLS, CDR2 YYNGEE, per germline. V shed 4 bases and J 11 bases; nucleotides not matched to a gene: 11. The CDR3 has 13 residues. CDR3 in amino acids: CASSLGKTGRAFF. CDR3 nucleotide sequence: TGTGCCAGCAGCTTAGGAAAGACAGGGCGGGCTTTCTTT.

The chain uses TRBV19 and TRBJ1-2; D perhaps matches TRBD1 (5 bases). The CDR3 contains 14 residues. Germline-derived CDR1 and CDR2 are LNHDA and SQIVND (reference sequence). The ends were cut back, 4 bases at V and 1 base at J, with 10 bases in the middle. The CDR3 sequence is CASSRGHRNYGYTF. Here the CDR3 DNA reads TGTGCCAGTAGTAGGGGCCACCGTAACTATGGCTACACCTTC. Using reference TRBV19 and TRBJ1-2 for the parts outside the CDR3, the full variable domain is DGGITQSPKYLFRKEGQNVTLSCEQNLNHDAMYWYRQDPGQGLRLIYYSQIVNDFQKGDIAEGYSVSREKKESFPLTVTSAQKNPTAFYLCASSRGHRNYGYTFGSGTRLTVV.

This chain links TRBV2 with TRBJ1-6, with 7 bases that match TRBD1. There are 15 residues in the CDR3. V lost 4 bases to trimming and J lost 9 bases; unmatched junction nucleotides: 9. The germline gives CDR1 SNHLY, CDR2 FYNNEI. The CDR3 nucleotides read TGTGCCAGCAGTGGAGGGGGCGGTGTGAGTTCACCCCTCCACTTT. It translates to CASSGGGGVSSPLHF.

J is TRBJ2-5 and V is TRBV2, with D tentatively TRBD1 (5 bases). Germline CDR1 and CDR2: SNHLY and FYNNEI. Between the trimmed V and J ends, which lost 6 bases and 0 bases, there was a span of 11 bases. The CDR3 covers 14 residues. CDR3 protein: CASRKTVYQETQYF. The CDR3, as DNA: TGTGCCAGCAGGAAGACAGTGTACCAAGAGACCCAGTACTTC.

V and J are TRBV7-8 and TRBJ2-7; 9 bases match TRBD1. Germline loops: CDR1 SGHVS, CDR2 FQNEAQ. The CDR3 is made up of 15 amino acids. Germline trimming cut 4 bases from V and 6 bases from J; bases unmatched to any gene: 10. This CDR3 is CASSSTRTGAREQYF. The CDR3 bases are TGTGCCAGCAGCTCAACAAGGACAGGGGCACGCGAGCAGTACTTC. The whole variable domain, filled in from reference TRBV7-8 and TRBJ2-7, reads GAGVSQSPRYKVAKRGQDVALRCDPISGHVSLFWYQQALGQGPEFLTYFQNEAQLDKSGLPSDRFFAERPEGSVSTLKIQRTQQEDSAVYLCASSSTRTGAREQYFGPGTRLTVT.

V gene TRBV7-3 combines with J gene TRBJ2-7; the match to TRBD1 covers 9 bases. The germline V gene has CDR1 SGHTA and CDR2 FQGTGA. The CDR3 totals 15 residues. The trim removed 5 bases at V and 2 bases at J, leaving 7 bases unmatched. This CDR3 is CASSRRTGAAYEQYF. As DNA, the CDR3 is TGTGCCAGCAGCCGTAGGACAGGGGCAGCCTACGAGCAGTACTTC.

This clonotype was observed at least ten times. The chain employs TRBV12-3 or TRBV12-4 and TRBJ1-1; TRBD1 agrees at 7 bases. The CDR3 has 10 residues. V lost 8 bases, J lost 7 bases, and 1 base stayed unmatched. The DNA of the CDR3 is TGTGCCAGCGGACAGGTTGAAGCTTTCTTT. It codes for CASGQVEAFF.

This clonotype came up once. The CDR3 coding sequence is TGTGCCAGCAGCTTAAGGCCGGGCCAAAGAGATACGCAGTATTTT. Translating it yields CASSLRPGQRDTQYF. V gene TRBV7-8 combines with J gene TRBJ2-3; D is unclear. The CDR3 has 15 residues. The V and J ends lost 2 bases and 5 bases respectively, with 14 bases between them. Germline CDR1 reads SGHVS; CDR2 reads FQNEAQ.

This clonotype was observed a handful of times. The V gene is TRBV6-6, the J gene TRBJ1-5, with D possibly being TRBD1 (6 bases). This CDR3 is built from 16 residues. The germline V gene encodes CDR1 MNHNY and CDR2 SVGAGI (reference sequence). V gave up 0 bases and J gave up 6 bases, with 15 bases separating them. The CDR3 nucleotides read TGTGCCAGCAGTTACTCGAGGGGCAGGGGCGGTCAGCCCCAGCATTTT. This gives the protein CASSYSRGRGGQPQHF.

About this clonotype: A junction boundary mismatches the germline segment, possibly from a read error. The chain employs TRBV6-5 and TRBJ1-1; D may be TRBD1 (5 bases). CDR1 and CDR2 from the germline V gene are MNHEY and SVGAGI. The CDR3 runs 14 residues. The CDR3 nucleotides are TGTGCCAGCAGCTGGACGGGGGGTATGGCTGAAGCTTTATTT. It encodes CASSWTGGMAEALF.

The chain combines TRBV11-2 with TRBJ2-7; TRBD2 might be the D (5 bases). Trimming took off 3 bases at V and 5 bases at J, with 14 bases between the two ends. Germline CDR1 and CDR2: SGHAT and FQNNGV. The CDR3 is 14 residues long. The CDR3 nucleotides are TGTGCCAGCAGCTTGGAACCGACGACTAACGAGCAGTACTTC. Protein: CASSLEPTTNEQYF.

The rearrangement uses TRBV20-1 and TRBJ2-5, with TRBD2 matching 7 bases. Germline loops: CDR1 DFQATT, CDR2 SNEGSKA (reference sequence). V lost 3 bases to trimming and J lost 5 bases; unmatched junction nucleotides: 15. CDR3 length: 16 amino acids. In nucleotides, the CDR3 is TGCAGTGCTAGGGTCCTAGCGGAAGACACCGGGGAGACCCAGTACTTC. It encodes CSARVLAEDTGETQYF.

This clonotype appeared many times. The chain uses TRBV7-9 and TRBJ1-4, with 8 nucleotides matching TRBD1. The CDR3 consists of 14 residues. Looked up from germline, CDR1 is SEHNR and CDR2 is FQNEAQ (reference sequence). The junction had 0 bases not matched to a gene; V was cut back by 2 bases and J by 4 bases. The CDR3 region has the DNA TGTGCCAGCAGCTTAACAGGGGGTAATGAAAAACTGTTTTTT. Residues: CASSLTGGNEKLFF.

The rearrangement links TRBV7-6 to TRBJ2-5; 7 bases are shared with TRBD2. With 3 bases clipped from V and 6 bases from J, the junction kept 7 bases outside the gene matches. Germline loops: CDR1 SGHVS, CDR2 FNYEAQ. This CDR3 is 14 amino acids long. The DNA of the CDR3 is TGTGCCAGCAGCTTGCTGGGGGAGGGAAAGACCCAGTACTTC. It translates to CASSLLGEGKTQYF.

The genes are TRBV5-1 and TRBJ2-3; 7 bases line up with TRBD1. The CDR3 length is 12 residues. Looked up from germline, CDR1 is SGHRS and CDR2 is YFSETQ. V trimming: 4 bases; J trimming: 6 bases; junction bases outside the gene matches: 2. The CDR3 DNA reads TGCGCCAGCAGCACACAGGGGGATACGCAGTATTTT. Translation: CASSTQGDTQYF.

This clonotype was detected only once. One end of the junction fails to match germline, which may point to a read error. The J gene is TRBJ2-6, the V gene TRBV7-9; D not certain. CDR3 length: 11 amino acids. Per the germline V gene, CDR1 is SEHNR and CDR2 is FQNEAQ (reference sequence). In DNA, the CDR3 is TGTGCCAGCAGCCCAGAGAACACTGAAGCTTTC. Amino acid sequence: CASSPENTEAF.

This sequence joins TRBV7-3 and TRBJ1-6; tentatively, D is TRBD1 (6 bases). The CDR3 sequence is 16 residues long. The V end was cut by 3 bases, the J end by 1 base, with 10 bases between. The germline V gene encodes CDR1 SGHTA and CDR2 FQGTGA. In DNA, the CDR3 is TGTGCCAGCAGCTTCAGGGGCGAGTCCTATAATTCACCCCTCCACTTT. This encodes CASSFRGESYNSPLHF.

There are a few counts of this clonotype. The rearrangement joins TRBV10-3 to TRBJ2-7; 8 bases line up with TRBD1. The CDR3 runs to 15 residues. J was trimmed by 6 bases and V by 4 bases; bases with no gene match: 11. Germline values: CDR1 ENHRY, CDR2 SYGVKD. CDR3 region: CAISVDRGSSVEQYF. CDR3 bases: TGTGCCATCAGTGTCGACAGGGGAAGTAGCGTCGAGCAGTACTTC.

This clonotype showed up many times. The rearrangement joins TRBV19 to TRBJ1-4; D ambiguous. The CDR3 runs 15 residues. Trimming shortened V by 5 bases and J by 3 bases, and 13 bases separated the two germline ends. Germline assignment: CDR1 LNHDA and CDR2 SQIVND (reference sequence). DNA for the CDR3: TGTGCCAGTAGTCCCCCGGCTGCACCTAATGAAAAACTGTTTTTT. The encoded protein is CASSPPAAPNEKLFF.

The V call is TRBV20-1, the J call TRBJ2-5; the match to TRBD2 covers 8 bases. V lost 6 bases to trimming and J lost 5 bases; unmatched junction nucleotides: 14. Germline-derived CDR1 and CDR2 are DFQATT and SNEGSKA (reference sequence). CDR3 length: 15 amino acids. This CDR3 is CSASHERGIGETQYF. The CDR3 DNA reads as TGCAGTGCGAGTCACGAGCGGGGGATAGGGGAGACCCAGTACTTC.

This clonotype was recorded at least ten times. DNA of the CDR3: TGTGCCAGCAGCTTTCGGCGGGATCAAGAGACCCAGTACTTC. Protein product: CASSFRRDQETQYF. The rearrangement links TRBV7-3 to TRBJ2-5, with D possibly TRBD2 on 6 matching bases. The germline CDR1 and CDR2 sequences are SGHTA and FQGTGA. CDR3 length: 14 amino acids. Trimming cost V 3 bases and J 2 bases, with 10 bases left between them.

The V and J genes are TRBV7-8 and TRBJ1-5, with D unresolved. The CDR3 is 17 amino acids. Germline values: CDR1 SGHVS, CDR2 FQNEAQ. V lost 1 base and J lost 0, with 13 bases in between. The CDR3: CASSLGSGQFSNQPQHF. DNA of the CDR3: TGTGCCAGCAGCTTAGGTAGCGGGCAGTTTAGCAATCAGCCCCAGCATTTT.

This clonotype was recorded many times. The rearrangement joins TRBV7-8 to TRBJ2-7, with TRBD1 matching 7 bases. Losses at the gene ends were 2 bases for V and 3 bases for J; bases not matched to a gene: 4. Per germline, CDR1 SGHVS and CDR2 FQNEAQ. This CDR3 contains 14 residues. CDR3 amino acids: CASSLRQGFYEQYF. In nucleotides, the CDR3 is TGTGCCAGCAGCTTAAGACAGGGATTCTACGAGCAGTACTTC.

The chain has TRBV7-6 and TRBJ2-7; TRBD2 aligns across 13 bases. CDR1 is SGHVS, CDR2 FNYEAQ, per germline. Trimming cost V 3 bases and J 4 bases; bases outside gene matches: 3. There are 15 residues in the CDR3. This chain's CDR3 is CASSFGLAGVYEQYF. The CDR3 nucleotides are TGTGCCAGCAGCTTCGGACTAGCGGGAGTTTACGAGCAGTACTTC. The complete variable domain, with remaining parts taken from reference TRBV7-6 and TRBJ2-7, reads GAGVSQSPRYKVTKRGQDVALRCDPISGHVSLYWYRQALGQGPEFLTYFNYEAQQDKSGLPNDRFSAERPEGSISTLTIQRTEQRDSAMYRCASSFGLAGVYEQYFGPGTRLTVT.